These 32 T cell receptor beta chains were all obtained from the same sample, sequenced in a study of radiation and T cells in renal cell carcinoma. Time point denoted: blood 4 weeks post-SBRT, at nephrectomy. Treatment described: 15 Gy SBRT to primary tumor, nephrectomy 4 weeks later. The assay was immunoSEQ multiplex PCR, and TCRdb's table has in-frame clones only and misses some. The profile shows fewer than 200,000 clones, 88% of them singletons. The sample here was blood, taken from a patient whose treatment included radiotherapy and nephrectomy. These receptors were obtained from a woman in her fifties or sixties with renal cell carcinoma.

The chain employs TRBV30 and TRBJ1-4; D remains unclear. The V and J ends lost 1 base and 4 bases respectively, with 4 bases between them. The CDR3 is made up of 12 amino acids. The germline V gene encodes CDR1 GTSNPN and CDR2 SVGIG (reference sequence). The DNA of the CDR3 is TGTGCCTGGAGTGGACTTAATGAAAAACTGTTTTTT. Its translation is CAWSGLNEKLFF.

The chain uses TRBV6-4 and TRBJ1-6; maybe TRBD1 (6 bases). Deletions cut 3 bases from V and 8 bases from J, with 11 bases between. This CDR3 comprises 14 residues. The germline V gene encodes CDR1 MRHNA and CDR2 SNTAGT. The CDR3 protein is CASSELAGDSPLHF. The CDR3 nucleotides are TGTGCCAGCAGTGAATTGGCAGGGGATTCACCCCTCCACTTT.

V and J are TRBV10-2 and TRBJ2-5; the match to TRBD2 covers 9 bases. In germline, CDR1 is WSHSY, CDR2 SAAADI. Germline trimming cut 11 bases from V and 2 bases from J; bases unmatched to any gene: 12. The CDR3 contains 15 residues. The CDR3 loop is CASRKARGGQETQYF. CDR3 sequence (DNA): TGCGCCTCCCGGAAAGCGCGGGGGGGTCAAGAGACCCAGTACTTC.

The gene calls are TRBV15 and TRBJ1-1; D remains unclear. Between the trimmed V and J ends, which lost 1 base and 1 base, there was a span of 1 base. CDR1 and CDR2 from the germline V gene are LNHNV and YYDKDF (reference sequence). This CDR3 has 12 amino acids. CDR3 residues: CATSRANTEAFF. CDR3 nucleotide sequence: TGTGCCACCAGCAGAGCGAACACTGAAGCTTTCTTT.

CDR3 protein: CALGDTMNTEAFF. The CDR3 DNA reads TGTGCCCTAGGGGACACTATGAACACTGAAGCTTTCTTT. The V call is TRBV6-6, the J call TRBJ1-1; D perhaps matches TRBD1 (6 bases). The V and J ends lost 11 bases and 0 bases respectively, with 13 bases between them. The V gene's germline CDR1 is MNHNY and CDR2 SVGAGI (reference sequence). The CDR3 consists of 13 residues.

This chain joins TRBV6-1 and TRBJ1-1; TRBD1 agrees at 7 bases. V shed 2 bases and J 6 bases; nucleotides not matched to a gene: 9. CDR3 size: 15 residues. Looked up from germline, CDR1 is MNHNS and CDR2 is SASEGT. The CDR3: CASSEPARGKPEAFF. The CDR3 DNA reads TGTGCCAGCAGTGAACCGGCCAGGGGGAAGCCTGAAGCTTTCTTT.

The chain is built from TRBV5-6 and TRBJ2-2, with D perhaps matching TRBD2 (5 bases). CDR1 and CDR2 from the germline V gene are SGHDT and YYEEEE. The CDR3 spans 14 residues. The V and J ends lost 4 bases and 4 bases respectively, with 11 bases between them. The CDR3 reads CASSPRRSTGELFF. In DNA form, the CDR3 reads TGTGCCAGCAGCCCAAGGAGGAGCACCGGGGAGCTGTTTTTT.

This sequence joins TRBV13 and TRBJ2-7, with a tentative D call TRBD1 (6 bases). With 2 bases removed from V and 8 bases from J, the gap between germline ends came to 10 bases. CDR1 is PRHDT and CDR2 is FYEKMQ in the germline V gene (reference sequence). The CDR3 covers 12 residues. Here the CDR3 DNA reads TGTGCCAGCAGCTTAAAAAGGGACAAGCAGTACTTC. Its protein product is CASSLKRDKQYF.

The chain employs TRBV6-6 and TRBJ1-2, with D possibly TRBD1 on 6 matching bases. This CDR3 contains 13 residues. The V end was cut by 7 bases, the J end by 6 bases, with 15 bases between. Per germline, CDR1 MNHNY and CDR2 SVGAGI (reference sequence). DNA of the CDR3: TGTGCCAGCACTGTGAGGGACAACGATGGCTACACCTTC. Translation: CASTVRDNDGYTF.

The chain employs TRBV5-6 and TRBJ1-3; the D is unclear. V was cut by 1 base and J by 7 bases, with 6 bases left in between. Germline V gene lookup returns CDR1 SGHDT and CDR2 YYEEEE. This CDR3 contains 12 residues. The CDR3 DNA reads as TGTGCCAGCAGCTTGTTTGGGAACACCATATATTTT. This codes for CASSLFGNTIYF. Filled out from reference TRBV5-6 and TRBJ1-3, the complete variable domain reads DAGVTQSPTHLIKTRGQQVTLRCSPKSGHDTVSWYQQALGQGPQFIFQYYEEEERQRGNFPDRFSGHQFPNYSSELNVNALLLGDSALYLCASSLFGNTIYFGEGSWLTVV.

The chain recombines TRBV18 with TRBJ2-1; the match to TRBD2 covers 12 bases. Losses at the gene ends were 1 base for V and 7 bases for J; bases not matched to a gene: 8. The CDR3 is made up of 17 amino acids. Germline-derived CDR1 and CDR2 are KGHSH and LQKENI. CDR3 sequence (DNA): TGTGCCAGCTCACCACAGGCTAGCGGGGGGGCAAAAAATGAGCAGTTCTTC. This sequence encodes CASSPQASGGAKNEQFF. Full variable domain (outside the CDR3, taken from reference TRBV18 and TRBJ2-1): NAGVMQNPRHLVRRRGQEARLRCSPMKGHSHVYWYRQLPEEGLKFMVYLQKENIIDESGMPKERFSAEFPKEGPSILRIQQVVRGDSAAYFCASSPQASGGAKNEQFFGPGTRLTVL.

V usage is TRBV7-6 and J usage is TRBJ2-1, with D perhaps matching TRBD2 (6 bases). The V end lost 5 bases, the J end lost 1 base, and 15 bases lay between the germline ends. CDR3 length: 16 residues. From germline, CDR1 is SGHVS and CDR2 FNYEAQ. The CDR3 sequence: CASSPLTGGSYNEQFF. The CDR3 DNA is TGTGCCAGCAGCCCCCTGACTGGGGGGTCCTACAATGAGCAGTTCTTC.

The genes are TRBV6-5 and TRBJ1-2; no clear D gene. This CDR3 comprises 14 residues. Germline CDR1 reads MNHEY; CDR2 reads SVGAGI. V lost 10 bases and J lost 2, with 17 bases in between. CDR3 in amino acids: CATSLEGMNYGYTF. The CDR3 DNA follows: TGTGCCACCTCCTTAGAGGGTATGAACTATGGCTACACCTTC.

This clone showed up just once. CDR3 in amino acids: CASSLASGGNEQFF. The CDR3 DNA reads TGTGCCAGCAGCTTAGCTAGCGGGGGAAATGAGCAGTTCTTC. The V call is TRBV7-2, the J call TRBJ2-1; 9 bases fit TRBD2. The V and J ends lost 0 bases and 7 bases, in that order; junction bases with no gene match: 1. Germline V gene sequence: CDR1 SGHTA, CDR2 FQGNSA. The CDR3 totals 14 residues.

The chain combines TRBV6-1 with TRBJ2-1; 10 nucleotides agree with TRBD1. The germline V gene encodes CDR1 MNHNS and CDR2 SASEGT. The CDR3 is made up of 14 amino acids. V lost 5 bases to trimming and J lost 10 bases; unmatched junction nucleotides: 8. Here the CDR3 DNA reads TGTGCCAGCAGTCTAGACAGGGGGCGCCTGGAGCAGTTCTTC. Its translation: CASSLDRGRLEQFF.

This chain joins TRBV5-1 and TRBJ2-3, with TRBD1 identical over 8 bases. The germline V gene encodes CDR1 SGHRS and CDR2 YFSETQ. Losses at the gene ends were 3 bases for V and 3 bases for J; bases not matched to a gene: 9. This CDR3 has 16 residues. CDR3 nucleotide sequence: TGCGCCAGCAGCTCTCAGGGGGCGGGTGTAACAGATACGCAGTATTTT. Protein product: CASSSQGAGVTDTQYF.

CDR3 sequence: CASSFDSYEQYF. The DNA of the CDR3 is TGTGCCAGCAGCTTTGACAGCTACGAGCAGTACTTC. The chain employs TRBV11-3 and TRBJ2-7; D is perhaps TRBD1 (5 bases). In germline, CDR1 is SGHNT, CDR2 YENEEA. The CDR3 consists of 12 residues. Trimming took off 3 bases at V and 3 bases at J, with 6 bases between the two ends. The full variable domain, with the rest looked up from reference TRBV11-3 and TRBJ2-7, is EAGVVQSPRYKIIEKKQPVAFWCNPISGHNTLYWYLQNLGQGPELLIRYENEEAVDDSQLPKDRFSAERLKGVDSTLKIQPAELGDSAVYLCASSFDSYEQYFGPGTRLTVT.

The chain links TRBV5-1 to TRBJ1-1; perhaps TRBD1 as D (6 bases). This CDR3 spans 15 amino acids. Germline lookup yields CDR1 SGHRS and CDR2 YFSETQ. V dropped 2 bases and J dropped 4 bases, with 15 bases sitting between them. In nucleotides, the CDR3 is TGCGCCAGCAGCTTACAGGGCGCAAGGGGCACTGAAGCTTTCTTT. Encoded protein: CASSLQGARGTEAFF.

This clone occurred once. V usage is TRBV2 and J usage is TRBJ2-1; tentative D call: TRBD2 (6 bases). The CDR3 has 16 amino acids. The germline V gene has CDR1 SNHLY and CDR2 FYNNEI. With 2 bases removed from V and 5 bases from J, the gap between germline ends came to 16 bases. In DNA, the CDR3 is TGTGCCAGCAGTGAAAGTGGTGGGAGGAGGGACAATGAGCAGTTCTTC. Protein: CASSESGGRRDNEQFF.

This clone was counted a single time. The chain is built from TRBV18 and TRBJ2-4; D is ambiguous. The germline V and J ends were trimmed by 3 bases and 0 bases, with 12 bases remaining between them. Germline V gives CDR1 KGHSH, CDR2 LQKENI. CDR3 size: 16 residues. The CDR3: CASSPRQALAKNIQYF. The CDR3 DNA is TGTGCCAGCTCACCTCGGCAGGCCCTAGCCAAAAACATTCAGTACTTC. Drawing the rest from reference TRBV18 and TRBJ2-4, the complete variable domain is NAGVMQNPRHLVRRRGQEARLRCSPMKGHSHVYWYRQLPEEGLKFMVYLQKENIIDESGMPKERFSAEFPKEGPSILRIQQVVRGDSAAYFCASSPRQALAKNIQYFGAGTRLSVL.

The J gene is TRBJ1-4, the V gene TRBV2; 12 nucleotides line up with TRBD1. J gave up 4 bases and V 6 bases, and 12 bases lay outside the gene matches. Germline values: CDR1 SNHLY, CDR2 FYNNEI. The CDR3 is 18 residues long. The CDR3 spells CASSETGTGGGYNEKLFF. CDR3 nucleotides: TGTGCCAGCAGCGAAACCGGGACAGGGGGCGGCTATAATGAAAAACTGTTTTTT.

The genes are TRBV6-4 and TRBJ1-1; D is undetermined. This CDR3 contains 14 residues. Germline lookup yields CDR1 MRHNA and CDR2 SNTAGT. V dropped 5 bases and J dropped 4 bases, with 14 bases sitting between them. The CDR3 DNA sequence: TGTGCCAGCAGTCTCAACTCCGCGGGCACTGAAGCTTTCTTT. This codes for CASSLNSAGTEAFF.

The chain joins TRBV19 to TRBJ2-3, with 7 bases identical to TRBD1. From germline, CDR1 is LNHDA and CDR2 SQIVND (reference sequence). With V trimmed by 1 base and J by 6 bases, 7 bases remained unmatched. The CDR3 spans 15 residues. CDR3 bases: TGTGCCAGTAGTATAGTGGGACAGAACTTGGATACGCAGTATTTT. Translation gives CASSIVGQNLDTQYF. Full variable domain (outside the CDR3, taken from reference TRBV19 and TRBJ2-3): DGGITQSPKYLFRKEGQNVTLSCEQNLNHDAMYWYRQDPGQGLRLIYYSQIVNDFQKGDIAEGYSVSREKKESFPLTVTSAQKNPTAFYLCASSIVGQNLDTQYFGPGTRLTVL.

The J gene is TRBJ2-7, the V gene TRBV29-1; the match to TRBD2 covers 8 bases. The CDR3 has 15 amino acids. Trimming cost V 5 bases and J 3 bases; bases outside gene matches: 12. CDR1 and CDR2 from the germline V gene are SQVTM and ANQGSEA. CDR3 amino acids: CSVYITSGPRYEQYF. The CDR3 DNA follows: TGCAGCGTTTATATTACTAGCGGCCCTCGCTACGAGCAGTACTTC.

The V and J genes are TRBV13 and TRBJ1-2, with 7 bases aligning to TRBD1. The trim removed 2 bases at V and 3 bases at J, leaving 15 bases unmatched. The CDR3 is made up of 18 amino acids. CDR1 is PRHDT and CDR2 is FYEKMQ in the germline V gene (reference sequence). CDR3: CASSLLTRIVQGDYGYTF. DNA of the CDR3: TGTGCCAGCAGCTTATTAACCAGGATCGTTCAGGGGGACTATGGCTACACCTTC. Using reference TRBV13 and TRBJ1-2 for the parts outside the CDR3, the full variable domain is AAGVIQSPRHLIKEKRETATLKCYPIPRHDTVYWYQQGPGQDPQFLISFYEKMQSDKGSIPDRFSAQQFSDYHSELNMSSLELGDSALYFCASSLLTRIVQGDYGYTFGSGTRLTVV.

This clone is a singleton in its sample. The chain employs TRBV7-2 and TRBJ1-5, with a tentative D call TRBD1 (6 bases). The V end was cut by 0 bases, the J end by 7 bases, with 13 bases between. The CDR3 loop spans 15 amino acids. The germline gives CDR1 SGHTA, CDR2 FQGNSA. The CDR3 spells CASSLAIGGGQPQHF. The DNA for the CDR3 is TGTGCCAGCAGCTTAGCGATAGGGGGGGGGCAGCCCCAGCATTTT.

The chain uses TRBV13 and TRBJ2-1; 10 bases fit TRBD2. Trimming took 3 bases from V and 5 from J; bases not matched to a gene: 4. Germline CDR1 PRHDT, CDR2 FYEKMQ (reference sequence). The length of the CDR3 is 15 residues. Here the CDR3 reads CASSLLAGANNEQFF. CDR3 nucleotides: TGTGCCAGCAGCTTGCTAGCGGGGGCTAACAATGAGCAGTTCTTC.

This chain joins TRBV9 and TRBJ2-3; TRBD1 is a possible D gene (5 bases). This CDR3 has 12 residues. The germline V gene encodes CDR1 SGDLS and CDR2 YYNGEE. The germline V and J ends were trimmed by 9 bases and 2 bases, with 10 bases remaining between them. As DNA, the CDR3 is TGTGCCACTCAGGGAAACACAGATACGCAGTATTTT. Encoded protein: CATQGNTDTQYF.

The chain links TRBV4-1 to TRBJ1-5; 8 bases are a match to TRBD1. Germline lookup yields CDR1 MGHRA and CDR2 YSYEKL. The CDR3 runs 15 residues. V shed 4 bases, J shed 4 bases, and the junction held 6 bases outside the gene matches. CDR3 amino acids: CASSREGQVNQPQHF. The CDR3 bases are TGCGCCAGCAGCCGGGAGGGACAGGTGAATCAGCCCCAGCATTTT.

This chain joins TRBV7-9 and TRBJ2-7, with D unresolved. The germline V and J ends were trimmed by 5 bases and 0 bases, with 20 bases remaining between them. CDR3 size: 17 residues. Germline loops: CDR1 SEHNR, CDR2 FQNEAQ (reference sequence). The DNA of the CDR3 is TGTGCCAGCAGCCGATCCAACGCCGTACGGAGCTCCTACGAGCAGTACTTC. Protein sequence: CASSRSNAVRSSYEQYF.

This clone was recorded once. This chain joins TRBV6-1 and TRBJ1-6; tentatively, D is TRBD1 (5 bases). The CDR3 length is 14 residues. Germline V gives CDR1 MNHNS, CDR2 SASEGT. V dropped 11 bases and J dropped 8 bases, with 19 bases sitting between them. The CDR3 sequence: CAGRDPGMDSPLHF. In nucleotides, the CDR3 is TGTGCCGGCCGGGACCCGGGGATGGATTCACCCCTCCACTTT.

Written as DNA, the CDR3 is TGCGCCAGCAGCCCAACCGGGACAACCTTTTTTAAAGGCGATACGCAGTATTTT. This sequence encodes CASSPTGTTFFKGDTQYF. The chain employs TRBV4-1 and TRBJ2-3; D might be TRBD1 (6 bases). Looked up from germline, CDR1 is MGHRA and CDR2 is YSYEKL. The CDR3 extends over 18 amino acids. V was trimmed by 4 bases and J by 6 bases, leaving 26 bases between them.